This T cell receptor beta chain was observed in a study of CD8 T cells in Susac syndrome. An amount of RNA that ranged from roughly 0.45 to 1 ug was reverse transcribed with random hexamers. TCRdb reprocessed the immunoSEQ multiplex PCR reads via MiXCR and lists one record per CDR3 protein. The sample lists 150,000 to 200,000 distinct CDR3 sequences; roughly 95% were seen once. Deletions cut 4 bases from V and 0 bases from J, with 8 bases between. Germline CDR1 reads LGHDT; CDR2 reads YNNKEL (reference sequence). This CDR3 comprises 14 residues. Only a few counts were recorded for this clonotype. The TCR comes from a human donor in good health. The chain couples TRBV3-1 to TRBJ2-3; D is unresolved. Material: CD4+ T cells from PBMCs. The DNA for the CDR3 is TGTGCCAGCAGCCCTCCTGGAAGCACAGATACGCAGTATTTT. Translation: CASSPPGSTDTQYF.